This entry concerns a single TCR beta chain. Its cognate antigen has yet to be identified. No quality values exist for individual bases; no much larger clone is one base distant. The record originates from a study of shared clonotypes between healthy human individuals (TCRdb year 2020). Context from the whole study: A few men and two women, aged 18 to 49 years, made up the cohort. For each donor, CD4 naive and CD4 memory were each given three plates, CD8 naive was given two plates, and CD8 memory was given one plate. To estimate repertoire size and how much clonotypes are shared between individuals, the study performed deep sequencing of blood TCR repertoires from roughly five healthy adults. To increase sequencing depth and limit assay-specific biases, TCR repertoire library preparation and sequencing were carried out by different laboratories using diverse techniques. Per donor, leukapheresis produced somewhere between about 0.8 and 9.5 billion PBMCs. The study at large found these results: Because the study included only a small number of donors, the genetic and exposure-history diversity represented was limited. Only blood was sampled, and tissue TCR repertoires likely differ from those in blood. Incomplete sequencing was indicated by rarefaction of sorted-subset datasets, despite the large sequencing depth. Naive subsets generally had larger estimated clonotype richness than memory subsets did. Clonotypes shared by all four sorted-subset donors showed higher generation probabilities than non-shared clonotypes. Sharing across a few donors was observed for 5% to 6.5% of naive CD4, 3% to 3.5% of naive CD8, over 2% of memory CD4, and about 0.38% of memory CD8 clonotypes. Based on pairwise subsampling, the degree of clonotype sharing among donors was expected to be affected by sequencing depth.

TCR CDR3 regions were amplified from genomic DNA by multiplex PCR using the deep immunoSEQ assay. For each cell subset, the extracted genomic DNA was distributed evenly across all wells of several immunoSEQ 96-well plates, and each plate served as one replicate. For sorted subsets, around 200 ng genomic DNA, equal to 25,000 to 35,000 T cell genomes, was loaded into each replicate PCR. The purified libraries were quantified using a Qubit 3.0 fluorometer, sized with a Bioanalyzer 2100, and then quantified again using the KAPA Library Quantification kit. Each immunoSEQ 96-well plate was sequenced on its own single-read 150-cycle Illumina NextSeq 550 flow cell. As for how the authors treated the data: Because the immunoSEQ output held only junctional sequences and lacked quality scores, the filtering could not match the filtering applied to full-length reads. To assign V/J genes and CDR3, sequences were annotated using PyIR, a Python wrapper for IgBLAST v1.9, with IMGT germline references. Reads were removed for weak V/J assignments (E-value above 1e-6), missing CDR3, stop codons, out-of-frame junctions, or ambiguous translated residues. V3J clonotypes were defined by identical inferred V gene, J gene, and CDR3 amino acid sequence. To compute the percentage overlap between repertoires, the number of shared unique clonotypes was divided by the size of the smaller repertoire. Repertoire richness was assessed with RTK rarefaction, the Chao1 estimator, and Recon v2.1 estimates of unobserved clonotypes. Generation probabilities were computed with OLGA for all TCRbeta clonotypes obtained by the gDNA method from a few donors. TCRdb took this table from immuneACCESS and kept in-frame rearrangements with V and J called. Such tables lack part of the clones; where checked against another copy, unresolved V genes explain under half of the gap, and the rest is unexplained. The D gene and trimming were derived from the DNA, and the V and J assignments and clone size from that table. Counted in this sample were around 2,000,000 clones; 85% to 95% of them appeared once. The ten largest account for 1.5% to 2% of the sample.

CD8 naive samples were CD45RO-negative cells positively selected for CCR7, giving a CD45RA+CCR7+ population that excluded TemRA cells. The donors were healthy, HIV-negative adults who had no recently reported acute infections or vaccinations. All donors were Caucasian adults living in Nashville, Tennessee, USA. Blood was collected by leukapheresis, and PBMCs were isolated by Ficoll-Histopaque density gradient centrifugation and then cryopreserved in liquid nitrogen vapor phase. Analytical flow cytometry was used to check the purity and quantity of each magnetically sorted T cell population. Each sorted fraction had its genomic DNA isolated and then quantified by UV absorbance on a Nanodrop 2000c. From the cysteine up to the phenylalanine, the CDR3 has a length of 14 residues. Here the CDR3 DNA is all that survives: 42 bases in frame from base 1. The germline V gene (reference sequence) gives CDR1 as LNHDA and CDR2 as SQIVND. V lost 6 bases and J lost 4 bases; the stretch between them is 16 bases long.

The chain uses TRBV19 and TRBJ2-7; the D gene is tentatively TRBD1 or TRBD2, each matching 7 bases. This receptor was identified in a man between 18 and 29 years old in good health. Some clones in this sample may be carry-over from other donors' samples. The sample consisted of naive CD8+ T cells from PBMCs. The meaning of the sample's cell subset or site label: CD45RA+CCR7+. The nucleotide sequence reads TGTGCCAGTAGCCTTACAGGGGAGGGGTACGAGCAGTACTTC. Its protein product is CASSLTGEGYEQYF.